The T cell receptor (beta chain) under discussion was sequenced for a study of blood T cells in healthy people across ages. Then a second PCR, running about 7 to 11 cycles, was carried out with a sample-barcoded 5' primer and a J-beta primer mix. Each CDR3 protein gets one entry after TCRdb re-called the 5' RACE reads with MiXCR. Counted here are 700,000 to 950,000 distinct CDR3 sequences, roughly 44% occurring once; the ten biggest clones make up 20% to 25%. Extraction yielded at least 6 micrograms of total RNA per sample. CDR1 and CDR2 from the germline V gene are KGHSH and LQKENI. CDR3 length: 15 residues. About this clonotype: The junction differs from germline at one of its ends, possibly a read error.

The chain links TRBV18 to TRBJ1-2; the match to TRBD1 covers 7 bases. The sequencing input was blood. The sequence derives from a woman aged 60-70 years in good health. The CDR3 here is CASSRGQDGDYGCTF. DNA of the CDR3: TGTGCCAGCTCACGAGGACAGGATGGGGATTATGGCTGCACCTTC.